The 2 T cell receptor beta chains listed next were all sequenced from one sample in a study of cytomegalovirus exposure and HLA in healthy donors. This PCR relied on a set of 60 Vbeta primers and 13 Jbeta primers. Sequencing was performed with immunoSEQ multiplex PCR; in TCRdb, only in-frame clones are kept and a portion is missing. The sample consists of under 200,000 clones, 77% of them appearing once. Sequencing used PBMCs. All receptors come from a woman in her forties in good health and CMV-seropositive.

The chain joins TRBV2 to TRBJ2-2; D might be TRBD2 (6 bases). Germline CDR1 and CDR2: SNHLY and FYNNEI. The CDR3 length is 15 residues. Trimming removed 1 base from V and 5 bases from J, with 11 bases in between. The CDR3 region has the DNA TGTGCCAGCAGTGAAGGCGGGACGAGGACCGGGGAGCTGTTTTTT. This sequence encodes CASSEGGTRTGELFF.

The chain employs TRBV5-1 and TRBJ1-4; the D gene is possibly TRBD1 (5 bases). V lost 5 bases and J 8 bases, leaving 13 bases between the germline ends. CDR1 and CDR2 from the germline V gene are SGHRS and YFSETQ. There are 13 residues in the CDR3. The DNA of the CDR3 is TGCGCCAGCAGGGGCAGGGAAGGGGAAAAACTGTTTTTT. This encodes CASRGREGEKLFF.